This passage covers 30 T cell receptor beta chains from one sample sequenced in a study of blood T cell repertoires in COVID-19. The assay was immunoSEQ multiplex PCR, and TCRdb's table has in-frame clones only and misses some. The data contain over 75,000 clones, 79% of them seen just once; the ten biggest clones take up approximately 10%. Sequenced: peripheral blood. These receptor sequences come from a man between 65 and 79 years old with acute or convalescent COVID-19.

The V and J genes are TRBV7-9 and TRBJ2-5; 8 bases are shared with TRBD2. The CDR3 spans 19 residues. Unmatched junction bases numbered 19, after V lost 2 bases and J lost 5 bases. Germline V gene sequence: CDR1 SEHNR, CDR2 FQNEAQ (reference sequence). CDR3 bases: TGTGCCAGCAGCTTATGGCGTGTAGGGCAGCGGGGGCCAGGGGAGACCCAGTACTTC. Protein: CASSLWRVGQRGPGETQYF.

V gene TRBV7-9 combines with J gene TRBJ2-1; D is unresolved. Deletions cut 5 bases from V and 10 bases from J, with 15 bases between. The germline CDR1 and CDR2 sequences are SEHNR and FQNEAQ (reference sequence). This CDR3 region has 13 residues. CDR3: CASSPIGFVEQFF. The CDR3 coding sequence is TGTGCCAGCAGCCCGATCGGTTTTGTGGAGCAGTTCTTC. The complete variable domain, with remaining parts taken from reference TRBV7-9 and TRBJ2-1, reads DTGVSQNPRHKITKRGQNVTFRCDPISEHNRLYWYRQTLGQGPEFLTYFQNEAQLEKSRLLSDRFSAERPKGSFSTLEIQRTEQGDSAMYLCASSPIGFVEQFFGPGTRLTVL.

The genes are TRBV16 and TRBJ1-2; D unclear. Germline V gene data show CDR1 as KGHSY and CDR2 as FQNENV. This CDR3 has 14 amino acids. Trimming shortened V by 2 bases and J by 1 base, and 8 bases separated the two germline ends. CDR3 in DNA: TGTGCCAGCAGCCAAGGGAGGATTAACTATGGCTACACCTTC. This translates into CASSQGRINYGYTF.

The sample holds a few counts of this clone. This rearrangement joins TRBV3-1 (or the pseudogene TRBV3-2) to TRBJ2-1, with a weak D call TRBD2 (6 bases). V gave up 3 bases and J gave up 4 bases, with 16 bases separating them. This CDR3 comprises 16 residues. Per the germline V gene, CDR1 is LGHDT and CDR2 is YNNKEL (reference sequence). DNA for the CDR3: TGTGCCAGCAGCCAGGCCAGGGACTCACGATACAATGAGCAGTTCTTC. Its protein is CASSQARDSRYNEQFF.

The chain combines TRBV5-6 with TRBJ1-6; D perhaps matches TRBD1 (5 bases). V dropped 0 bases and J dropped 1 base, with 8 bases sitting between them. This CDR3 has 16 amino acids. Germline V gives CDR1 SGHDT, CDR2 YYEEEE. In DNA form, the CDR3 reads TGTGCCAGCAGCTTGGTTTCAGGGTCCTATAATTCACCCCTCCACTTT. Its translation is CASSLVSGSYNSPLHF.

Only a few counts were recorded for this clone. V is TRBV11-2 and J is TRBJ1-2; unclear D gene. The CDR3 contains 12 residues. V gave up 5 bases and J gave up 5 bases, with 9 bases separating them. The germline V gene encodes CDR1 SGHAT and CDR2 FQNNGV. The CDR3 reads CASSIAAYGYTF. Written as DNA, the CDR3 is TGTGCCAGCAGCATCGCGGCTTATGGCTACACCTTC.

The CDR3 sequence is CASSLRAFSYEQYV. CDR3 nucleotide sequence: TGTGCCAGCAGCTTACGTGCGTTCTCCTACGAGCAGTACGTC. The chain uses TRBV11-2 and TRBJ2-7; D not certain. This CDR3 spans 14 amino acids. The germline V gene encodes CDR1 SGHAT and CDR2 FQNNGV. Trimming shortened V by 2 bases and J by 0 bases, and 8 bases separated the two germline ends.

The CDR3 protein is CASSASSGVEGYTF. For the CDR3, the DNA is TGCGCCAGCAGCGCCTCCTCAGGGGTTGAGGGCTACACCTTC. V and J are TRBV5-1 and TRBJ1-2, with D possibly matching TRBD1 (6 bases). This CDR3 is 14 amino acids long. Germline assignment: CDR1 SGHRS and CDR2 YFSETQ. V was shortened by 4 bases and J by 8 bases, with 18 bases between the two germline ends.

The rearrangement uses TRBV28 and TRBJ2-7; 7 bases align to TRBD1. The junction had 19 bases not matched to a gene; V was cut back by 6 bases and J by 5 bases. The CDR3 has 17 residues. Germline V lookup: CDR1 MDHEN, CDR2 SYDVKM. CDR3 amino acids: CASRPQGRRVRANEQYF. The CDR3 nucleotides are TGTGCCAGCAGACCACAGGGGCGGCGGGTTAGGGCAAACGAGCAGTACTTC.

V usage is TRBV5-1 and J usage is TRBJ1-5, with D perhaps matching TRBD1 (6 bases). This CDR3 is 15 amino acids long. V dropped 1 base and J dropped 4 bases, with 12 bases sitting between them. CDR1 SGHRS and CDR2 YFSETQ come from the germline V gene. CDR3 nucleotide sequence: TGCGCCAGCAGCTTGACCGGGACACTTAATCAGCCCCAGCATTTT. This sequence encodes CASSLTGTLNQPQHF. The full variable domain, rest sourced from reference TRBV5-1 and TRBJ1-5, is KAGVTQTPRYLIKTRGQQVTLSCSPISGHRSVSWYQQTPGQGLQFLFEYFSETQRNKGNFPGRFSGRQFSNSRSEMNVSTLELGDSALYLCASSLTGTLNQPQHFGDGTRLSIL.

This clone has a handful of counts. The chain couples TRBV7-9 to TRBJ1-5; tentatively, D is TRBD1 (5 bases). Trimming stripped 4 bases from V and 9 bases from J, with 16 bases between. This CDR3 region has 14 residues. Per germline, CDR1 SEHNR and CDR2 FQNEAQ (reference sequence). Here the CDR3 reads CASSSTEADWPQHF. The CDR3 DNA reads TGTGCCAGCAGCTCGACAGAGGCGGATTGGCCCCAGCATTTT. The full variable domain, rest sourced from reference TRBV7-9 and TRBJ1-5, is DTGVSQNPRHKITKRGQNVTFRCDPISEHNRLYWYRQTLGQGPEFLTYFQNEAQLEKSRLLSDRFSAERPKGSFSTLEIQRTEQGDSAMYLCASSSTEADWPQHFGDGTRLSIL.

DNA for the CDR3: TGTGCCAGCAGCCTCTCAACAGGGGGCACTGATGGGTATGGCTACACCTTC. Its translation: CASSLSTGGTDGYGYTF. This rearrangement joins TRBV4-2 to TRBJ1-2, with 9 nucleotides matching TRBD1. There are 17 residues in the CDR3. Losses at the gene ends were 4 bases for V and 5 bases for J; bases not matched to a gene: 14. The germline gives CDR1 LGHNA, CDR2 YNFKEQ.

This clone was seen at least ten times. The chain carries TRBV7-9 and TRBJ2-3; D gene uncertain. Per the germline V gene, CDR1 is SEHNR and CDR2 is FQNEAQ (reference sequence). The V end lost 5 bases, the J end lost 4 bases, and 22 bases lay between the germline ends. The CDR3 contains 17 residues. The CDR3 nucleotides read TGTGCCAGCAGCCACCAGTCAACCCGTTATGTGCCAGATACGCAGTATTTT. Protein sequence: CASSHQSTRYVPDTQYF.

The rearrangement joins TRBV19 to TRBJ2-7; 8 bases are shared with TRBD1. The V segment lost 2 bases and the J segment 4 bases; nucleotides outside the gene matches: 7. The CDR3 spans 15 residues. CDR1 is LNHDA, CDR2 SQIVND, per germline (reference sequence). CDR3 amino acids: CASSIKLRGRYEQYF. CDR3 nucleotides: TGTGCCAGTAGTATAAAACTCAGGGGGCGTTACGAGCAGTACTTC. The whole variable domain, filled in from reference TRBV19 and TRBJ2-7, reads DGGITQSPKYLFRKEGQNVTLSCEQNLNHDAMYWYRQDPGQGLRLIYYSQIVNDFQKGDIAEGYSVSREKKESFPLTVTSAQKNPTAFYLCASSIKLRGRYEQYFGPGTRLTVT.

In DNA form, the CDR3 reads TGTGCCACCAGCAGAGTACCAAACTCCAACTCACCCCTCCACTTT. It codes for CATSRVPNSNSPLHF. The rearrangement links TRBV15 to TRBJ1-6; no definite D call. The CDR3 is 15 amino acids. V lost 1 base, J lost 10 bases, and 14 bases lay in between. CDR1 is LNHNV, CDR2 YYDKDF, per germline (reference sequence).

The chain carries TRBV11-2 and TRBJ2-1; D is possibly TRBD1 (6 bases). Trimming took 5 bases from V and 7 from J, leaving 21 bases between them. CDR3 length: 16 residues. The germline V gene encodes CDR1 SGHAT and CDR2 FQNNGV. In nucleotides, the CDR3 is TGTGCCAGCAGCACAAGGGCAGGGTGGGGGACAAATGAGCAGTTCTTC. Encoded protein: CASSTRAGWGTNEQFF.

The chain recombines TRBV28 with TRBJ2-1, with D possibly matching TRBD2 (6 bases). Trimming shortened V by 5 bases and J by 5 bases, and 13 bases separated the two germline ends. Germline values: CDR1 MDHEN, CDR2 SYDVKM. This CDR3 comprises 14 residues. CDR3 sequence: CASSASVYNNEQFF. For the CDR3, the DNA is TGTGCCAGCAGTGCTAGCGTATATAACAATGAGCAGTTCTTC.

This clone is a singleton in its sample. J is TRBJ1-5 and V is TRBV3-1 (or the pseudogene TRBV3-2), with 7 bases fitting TRBD1. Germline CDR1 is LGHDT and CDR2 is YNNKEL (reference sequence). This CDR3 is built from 15 residues. Trimming took 5 bases from V and 3 from J; bases not matched to a gene: 7. The CDR3 DNA is TGTGCCAGCAGCGCGGGACAGACTACCAATCAGCCCCAGCATTTT. As protein: CASSAGQTTNQPQHF.

The chain has TRBV3-1 (or the pseudogene TRBV3-2) and TRBJ1-6; D gene uncertain. CDR3 length: 13 amino acids. The ends were cut back, 4 bases at V and 12 bases at J, with 13 bases in the middle. Germline CDR1 and CDR2: LGHDT and YNNKEL (reference sequence). CDR3 bases: TGTGCCAGCAGCCCGACGGGGAATCGACCCCTCCACTTT. This translates into CASSPTGNRPLHF.

The chain couples TRBV19 to TRBJ1-2, with TRBD1 matching 7 bases. CDR3 length: 13 amino acids. V shed 7 bases, J shed 8 bases, and the junction held 10 bases outside the gene matches. CDR1 and CDR2 from the germline V gene are LNHDA and SQIVND (reference sequence). In nucleotides, the CDR3 is TGTGCCAGTACCTCCGACAGGGACAACGGCTACACCTTC. Translation gives CASTSDRDNGYTF.

This clone occurred a few times. This sequence joins TRBV19 and TRBJ2-3, with no clear D. Germline V gene sequence: CDR1 LNHDA, CDR2 SQIVND (reference sequence). The ends were cut back, 8 bases at V and 4 bases at J, with 13 bases in the middle. The CDR3 contains 13 residues. The CDR3 nucleotides are TGTGCCAGTGCCATACAGATGGCAGATACGCAGTATTTT. Its translation is CASAIQMADTQYF.

V usage is TRBV6-6 and J usage is TRBJ1-4, with 9 nucleotides matching TRBD1. Germline-derived CDR1 and CDR2 are MNHNY and SVGAGI (reference sequence). The CDR3 runs 17 residues. The V segment lost 5 bases and the J segment 1 base; nucleotides outside the gene matches: 8. CDR3 sequence reads: CASSHQPGQGTNEKLFF. As DNA, the CDR3 is TGTGCCAGCAGTCACCAACCGGGACAGGGAACTAATGAAAAACTGTTTTTT.

The V gene is TRBV19, the J gene TRBJ2-2; D call uncertain. The CDR3 has 12 residues. CDR1 and CDR2 from the germline V gene are LNHDA and SQIVND (reference sequence). Deletions cut 3 bases from V and 6 bases from J, with 5 bases between. The CDR3 sequence is CASSIPAGELFF. The CDR3 coding sequence is TGTGCCAGTAGTATTCCCGCCGGGGAGCTGTTTTTT.

This chain connects TRBV30 to TRBJ1-3, with 9 nucleotides matching TRBD1. V shed 3 bases, J shed 4 bases, and the junction held 4 bases outside the gene matches. Germline V gene data show CDR1 as GTSNPN and CDR2 as SVGIG (reference sequence). The CDR3 is 14 residues long. The CDR3 DNA follows: TGTGCCTGGAGCACAGGGGGCGAAGGAAACACCATATATTTT. This sequence encodes CAWSTGGEGNTIYF.

In its sample, this clone was seen once. The chain is built from TRBV29-1 and TRBJ1-2, with no clear D. Trimming cost V 2 bases and J 7 bases, with 8 bases left between them. Germline lookup yields CDR1 SQVTM and CDR2 ANQGSEA. This CDR3 region has 11 residues. The CDR3 reads CSVEPLLGYTF. The CDR3 DNA is TGCAGCGTTGAACCCCTTCTTGGCTACACCTTC. The complete variable domain, with remaining parts taken from reference TRBV29-1 and TRBJ1-2, reads SAVISQKPSRDICQRGTSLTIQCQVDSQVTMMFWYRQQPGQSLTLIATANQGSEATYESGFVIDKFPISRPNLTFSTLTVSNMSPEDSSIYLCSVEPLLGYTFGSGTRLTVV.

This sequence joins TRBV4-1 and TRBJ2-1; D remains ambiguous. Germline V CDR1 and CDR2: MGHRA, YSYEKL. The CDR3 extends over 18 amino acids. The ends were cut back, 4 bases at V and 2 bases at J, with 21 bases in the middle. The CDR3 reads CASSPLGFSQKTYNEQFF. For the CDR3, the DNA is TGCGCCAGCAGCCCGCTAGGTTTCTCGCAGAAAACCTACAATGAGCAGTTCTTC.

The genes are TRBV5-6 and TRBJ2-1; 10 bases line up with TRBD2. The CDR3 is made up of 16 amino acids. CDR1 SGHDT and CDR2 YYEEEE come from the germline V gene. Unmatched junction bases numbered 2, after V lost 0 bases and J lost 2 bases. Written as DNA, the CDR3 is TGTGCCAGCAGCTTGGAGACTAGCGGGCCCTACAATGAGCAGTTCTTC. Translated: CASSLETSGPYNEQFF.

The gene calls are TRBV19 and TRBJ2-2, with a possible D match to TRBD1 (5 bases). The V end was cut by 6 bases, the J end by 4 bases, with 12 bases between. From germline, CDR1 is LNHDA and CDR2 SQIVND (reference sequence). The CDR3 consists of 14 residues. CDR3 amino acids: CASRWTLTTGELFF. CDR3 nucleotide sequence: TGTGCCAGTAGATGGACACTCACCACCGGGGAGCTGTTTTTT.

The V gene is TRBV27, the J gene TRBJ2-3; TRBD2 is a possible D gene (7 bases). The CDR3 is 15 amino acids. Germline lookup yields CDR1 MNHEY and CDR2 SMNVEV (reference sequence). V was trimmed by 5 bases and J by 2 bases, leaving 14 bases between them. The CDR3 region is CASSLGGAFTDTQYF. CDR3 nucleotide sequence: TGTGCCAGCAGTCTTGGGGGGGCCTTCACAGATACGCAGTATTTT.

The V call is TRBV19, the J call TRBJ1-1; 8 bases are a match to TRBD1. The CDR3 length is 14 residues. The V gene end was trimmed by 0 bases and the J gene end by 7 bases; junction bases not matched to a gene: 4. The V gene's germline CDR1 is LNHDA and CDR2 SQIVND (reference sequence). The CDR3 DNA sequence: TGTGCCAGTAGTATAGACCGGACAGGGTATGAAGCTTTCTTT. Protein: CASSIDRTGYEAFF. Full variable domain (remainder filled in from reference TRBV19 and TRBJ1-1): DGGITQSPKYLFRKEGQNVTLSCEQNLNHDAMYWYRQDPGQGLRLIYYSQIVNDFQKGDIAEGYSVSREKKESFPLTVTSAQKNPTAFYLCASSIDRTGYEAFFGQGTRLTVV.